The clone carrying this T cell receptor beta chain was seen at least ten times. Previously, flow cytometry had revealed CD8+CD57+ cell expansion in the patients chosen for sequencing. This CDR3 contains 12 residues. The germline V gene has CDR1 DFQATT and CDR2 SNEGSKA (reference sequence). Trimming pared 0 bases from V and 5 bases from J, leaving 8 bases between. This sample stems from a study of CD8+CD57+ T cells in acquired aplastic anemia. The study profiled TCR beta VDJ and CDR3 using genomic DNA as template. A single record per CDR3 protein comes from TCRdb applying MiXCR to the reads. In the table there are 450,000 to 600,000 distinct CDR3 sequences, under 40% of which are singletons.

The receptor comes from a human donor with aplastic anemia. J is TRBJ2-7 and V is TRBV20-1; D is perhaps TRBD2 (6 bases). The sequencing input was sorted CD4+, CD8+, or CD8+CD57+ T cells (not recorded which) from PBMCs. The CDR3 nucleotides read TGCAGTGCTAGAGACGGGGGAAACGAGCAGTACTTC. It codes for CSARDGGNEQYF.